This TCR beta chain was documented in a study of blood T cell repertoires in COVID-19. Study overall: Spain, Italy and the United States supplied samples that represented acute and convalescent COVID-19.

To note about this clone: The junction shows a germline mismatch at one end, possibly a read error.

Germline V lookup: CDR1 KGHSH, CDR2 LQKENI. The CDR3 is 13 residues long. The authors' processing: Estimation of nucleated cell counts was performed using reference gene primer amplification. Sequencing used immunoSEQ multiplex PCR; TCRdb keeps in-frame clones, though not all of them. That table furnishes V, J and clone size, whereas the DNA furnished D and trimming. The sample records fewer than 300,000 clones, about four fifths being singletons. The sequence was obtained from a woman aged 45-65 years who had recovered from COVID-19. The chain has TRBV18 and TRBJ2-1, with D possibly TRBD1 on 6 matching bases. Sequenced sample: peripheral blood. The chain's CDR3 is CASSPFRDKEQFF. CDR3 nucleotide sequence: TGTGCCAGCTCACCATTTAGGGACAAAGAGCAGTTCTTC.